This record looks at one T cell receptor beta chain sequence and its context. The antigen remains unidentified. The data belong to a study of shared clonotypes between healthy human individuals. Study overall: The cohort had two women and three men, ages 18 to 49.

Whole-study results and caveats: Across a handful of donors, naive CD4 shared 5% to 6%, naive CD8 under 4%, memory CD4 roughly 2.2%, memory CD8 approximately 0.4%.

As handled by the study authors: ImmunoSEQ yielded junction-only sequences lacking quality scores, so filtering differed. Repertoires were generated with immunoSEQ multiplex PCR, while TCRdb's copy carries only in-frame clones and drops some. That table is the source of V, J and clone size, and D and trimming were worked out from the DNA. The data hold around 2,000,000 clones, with roughly 94% observed a single time. The sequence came from a man younger than 30 in good health. Sequencing was performed on naive CD4+ T cells sorted from blood. Subset defined: CD45RA+ positively selected.

The CDR3 sequence: CASSPGTGREQFF. In nucleotides, the CDR3 is TGTGCCAGCAGTCCCGGGACAGGGAGGGAGCAGTTCTTC. This chain connects TRBV6-1 to TRBJ2-1, with 9 bases aligning to TRBD1. This CDR3 has 13 amino acids. V trimming: 5 bases; J trimming: 10 bases; junction bases outside the gene matches: 6. Germline CDR1 and CDR2: MNHNS and SASEGT.